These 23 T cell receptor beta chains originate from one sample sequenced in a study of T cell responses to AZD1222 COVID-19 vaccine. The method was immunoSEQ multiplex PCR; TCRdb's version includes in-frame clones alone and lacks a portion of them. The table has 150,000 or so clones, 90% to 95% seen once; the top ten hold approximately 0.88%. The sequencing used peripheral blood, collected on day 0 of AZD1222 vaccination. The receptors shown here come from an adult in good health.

CDR3 region: CASSQDSHGYTF. The CDR3 coding sequence is TGTGCCAGCAGCCAAGACAGTCATGGCTACACCTTC. The J gene is TRBJ1-2, the V gene TRBV7-6; possible D gene TRBD1, 5 bases. The CDR3 is 12 residues long. Looked up from germline, CDR1 is SGHVS and CDR2 is FNYEAQ. V dropped 5 bases and J dropped 6 bases, with 10 bases sitting between them.

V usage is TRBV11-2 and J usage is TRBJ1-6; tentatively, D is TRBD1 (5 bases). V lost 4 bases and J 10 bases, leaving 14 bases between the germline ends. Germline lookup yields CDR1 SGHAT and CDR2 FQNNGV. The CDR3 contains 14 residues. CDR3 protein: CASSSQGRYSPLHF. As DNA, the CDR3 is TGTGCCAGCAGCTCTCAGGGCCGCTACTCACCCCTCCACTTT.

The CDR3 protein is CASSVWGLGEQYF. The CDR3 DNA follows: TGTGCCAGCAGCGTTTGGGGGTTGGGGGAGCAGTACTTC. The chain uses TRBV9 and TRBJ2-7; perhaps D is TRBD1 or TRBD2 (5 bases each). CDR1 is SGDLS and CDR2 is YYNGEE in the germline V gene. V lost 2 bases and J 7 bases, leaving 13 bases between the germline ends. The CDR3 is made up of 13 amino acids.

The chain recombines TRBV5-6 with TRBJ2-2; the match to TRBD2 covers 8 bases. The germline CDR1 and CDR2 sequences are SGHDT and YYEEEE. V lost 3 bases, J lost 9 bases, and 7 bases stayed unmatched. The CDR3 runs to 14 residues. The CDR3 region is CASSSGTSPRELFF. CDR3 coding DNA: TGTGCCAGCAGCTCCGGGACTAGTCCTAGGGAGCTGTTTTTT.

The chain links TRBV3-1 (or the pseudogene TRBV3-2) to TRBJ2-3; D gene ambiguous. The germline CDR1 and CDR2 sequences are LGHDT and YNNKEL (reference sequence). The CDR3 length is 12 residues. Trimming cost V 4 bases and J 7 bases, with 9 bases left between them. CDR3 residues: CASSPYGNTQYF. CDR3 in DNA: TGTGCCAGCAGCCCGTACGGAAATACGCAGTATTTT.

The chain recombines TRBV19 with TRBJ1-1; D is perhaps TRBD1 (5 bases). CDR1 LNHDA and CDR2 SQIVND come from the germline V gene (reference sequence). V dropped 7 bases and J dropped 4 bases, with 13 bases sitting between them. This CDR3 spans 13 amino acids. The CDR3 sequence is CASTLSGGTEAFF. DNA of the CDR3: TGTGCCAGTACGCTCAGCGGGGGCACTGAAGCTTTCTTT.

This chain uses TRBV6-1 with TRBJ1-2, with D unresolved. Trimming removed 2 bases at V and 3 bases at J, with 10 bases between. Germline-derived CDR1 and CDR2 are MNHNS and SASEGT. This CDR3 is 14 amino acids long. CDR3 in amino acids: CASSEYGNDYGYTF. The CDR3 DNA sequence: TGTGCCAGCAGTGAATATGGGAATGACTATGGCTACACCTTC.

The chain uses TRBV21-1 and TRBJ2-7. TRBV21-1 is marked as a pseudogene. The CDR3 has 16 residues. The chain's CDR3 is CASSKAVRNNGYEQYF. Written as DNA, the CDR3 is TGTGCCAGCAGCAAAGCAGTTCGGAACAATGGATACGAGCAGTACTTC.

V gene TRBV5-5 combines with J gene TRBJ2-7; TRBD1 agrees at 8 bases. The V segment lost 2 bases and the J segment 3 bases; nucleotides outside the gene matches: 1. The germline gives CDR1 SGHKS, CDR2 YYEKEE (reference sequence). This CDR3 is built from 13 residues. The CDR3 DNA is TGTGCCAGCAGCTTCGACAGGGGCTACGAGCAGTACTTC. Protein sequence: CASSFDRGYEQYF.

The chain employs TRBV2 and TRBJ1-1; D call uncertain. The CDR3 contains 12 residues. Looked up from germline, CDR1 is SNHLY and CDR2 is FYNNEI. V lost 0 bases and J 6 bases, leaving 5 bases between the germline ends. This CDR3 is CASSEATAEAFF. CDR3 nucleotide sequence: TGTGCCAGCAGTGAAGCTACAGCTGAAGCTTTCTTT.

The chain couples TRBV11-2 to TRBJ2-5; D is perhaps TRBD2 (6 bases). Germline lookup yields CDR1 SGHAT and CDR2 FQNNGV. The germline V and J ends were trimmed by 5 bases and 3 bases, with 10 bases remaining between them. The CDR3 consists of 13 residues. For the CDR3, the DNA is TGTGCCAGCAGCCCGACTAGGGAAGAGACCCAGTACTTC. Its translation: CASSPTREETQYF.

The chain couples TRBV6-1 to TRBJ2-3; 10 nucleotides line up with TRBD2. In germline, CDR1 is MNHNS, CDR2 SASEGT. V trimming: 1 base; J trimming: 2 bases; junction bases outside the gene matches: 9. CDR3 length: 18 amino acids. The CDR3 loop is CASSEELAGASYTDTQYF. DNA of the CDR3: TGTGCCAGCAGTGAAGAGCTAGCGGGGGCCTCTTACACAGATACGCAGTATTTT.

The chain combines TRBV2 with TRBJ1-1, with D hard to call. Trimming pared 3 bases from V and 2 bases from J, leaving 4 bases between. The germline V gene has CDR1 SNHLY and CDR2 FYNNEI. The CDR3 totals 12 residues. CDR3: CASSEGNTEAFF. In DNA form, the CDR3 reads TGTGCCAGCAGTGAGGGTAACACTGAAGCTTTCTTT.

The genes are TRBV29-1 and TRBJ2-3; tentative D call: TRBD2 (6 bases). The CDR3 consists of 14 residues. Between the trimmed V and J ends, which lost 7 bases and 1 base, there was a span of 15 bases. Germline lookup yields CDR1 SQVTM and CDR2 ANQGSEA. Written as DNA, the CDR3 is TGCAGCGCAACACTAGCACCTCGCACAGATACGCAGTATTTT. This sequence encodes CSATLAPRTDTQYF.

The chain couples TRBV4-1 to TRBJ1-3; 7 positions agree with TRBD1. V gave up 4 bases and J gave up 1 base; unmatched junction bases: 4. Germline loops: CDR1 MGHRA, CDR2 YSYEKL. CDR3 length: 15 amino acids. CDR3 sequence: CASSPIQGSGNTIYF. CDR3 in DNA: TGCGCCAGCAGCCCGATACAGGGGTCTGGAAACACCATATATTTT.

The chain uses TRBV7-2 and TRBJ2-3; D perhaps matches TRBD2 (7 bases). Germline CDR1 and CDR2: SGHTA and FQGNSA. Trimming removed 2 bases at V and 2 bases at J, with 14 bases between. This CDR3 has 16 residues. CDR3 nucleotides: TGTGCCAGCAGCTTAAGAGGCGGGGGCCACACAGATACGCAGTATTTT. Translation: CASSLRGGGHTDTQYF.

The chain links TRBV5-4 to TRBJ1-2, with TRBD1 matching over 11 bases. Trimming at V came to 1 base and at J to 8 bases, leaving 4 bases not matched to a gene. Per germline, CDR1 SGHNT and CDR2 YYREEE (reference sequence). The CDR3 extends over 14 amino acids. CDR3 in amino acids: CASSLLGQGGGYTF. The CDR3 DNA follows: TGTGCCAGCAGCTTGCTGGGACAGGGGGGCGGCTACACCTTC.

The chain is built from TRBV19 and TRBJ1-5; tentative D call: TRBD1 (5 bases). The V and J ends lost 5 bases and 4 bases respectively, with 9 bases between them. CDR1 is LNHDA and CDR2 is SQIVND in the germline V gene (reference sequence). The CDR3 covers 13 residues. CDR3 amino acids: CASSSQGNQPQHF. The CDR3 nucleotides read TGTGCCAGTAGTTCTCAGGGTAATCAGCCCCAGCATTTT.

The CDR3 sequence is CASSLELAGTYNEQFF. The CDR3 DNA sequence: TGTGCCAGCAGCTTAGAGCTAGCGGGGACCTACAATGAGCAGTTCTTC. The chain combines TRBV11-2 with TRBJ2-1; TRBD2 matches at 9 bases. Germline V lookup: CDR1 SGHAT, CDR2 FQNNGV. Losses at the gene ends were 0 bases for V and 2 bases for J; bases not matched to a gene: 2. The CDR3 covers 16 residues.

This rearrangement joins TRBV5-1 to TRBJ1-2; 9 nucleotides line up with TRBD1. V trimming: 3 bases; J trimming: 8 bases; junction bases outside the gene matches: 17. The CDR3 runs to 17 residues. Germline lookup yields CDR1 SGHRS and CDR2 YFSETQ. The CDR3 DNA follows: TGCGCCAGCAGCTCAAACCCCACAGCGGGGACAGGGTACGGCTACACCTTC. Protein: CASSSNPTAGTGYGYTF. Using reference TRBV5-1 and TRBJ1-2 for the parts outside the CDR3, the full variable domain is KAGVTQTPRYLIKTRGQQVTLSCSPISGHRSVSWYQQTPGQGLQFLFEYFSETQRNKGNFPGRFSGRQFSNSRSEMNVSTLELGDSALYLCASSSNPTAGTGYGYTFGSGTRLTVV.

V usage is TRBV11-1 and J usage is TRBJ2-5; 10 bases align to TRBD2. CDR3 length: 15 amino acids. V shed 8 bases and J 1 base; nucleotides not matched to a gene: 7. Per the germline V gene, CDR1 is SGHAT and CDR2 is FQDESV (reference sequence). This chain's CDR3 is CASGLAGGLQETQYF. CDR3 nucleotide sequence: TGTGCCAGCGGTTTAGCGGGGGGCCTCCAAGAGACCCAGTACTTC.

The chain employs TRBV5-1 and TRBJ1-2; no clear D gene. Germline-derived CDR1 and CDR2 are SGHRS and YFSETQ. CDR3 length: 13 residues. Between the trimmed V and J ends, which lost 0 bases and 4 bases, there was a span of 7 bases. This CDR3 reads CASSLEAIYGYTF. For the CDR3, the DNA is TGCGCCAGCAGCTTGGAGGCGATCTATGGCTACACCTTC.

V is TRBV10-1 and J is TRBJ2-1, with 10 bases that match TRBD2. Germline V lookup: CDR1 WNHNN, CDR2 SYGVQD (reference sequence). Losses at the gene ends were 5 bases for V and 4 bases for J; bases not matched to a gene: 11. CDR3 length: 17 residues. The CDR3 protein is CASSPHQTSGSYNEQFF. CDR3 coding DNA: TGCGCCAGCAGTCCCCACCAGACTAGCGGGTCGTACAATGAGCAGTTCTTC.